This T cell receptor beta chain was observed in a study of low-dose radiotherapy and immunotherapy resistance in tumors. V lost 4 bases and J lost 0; bases outside the gene matches: 4. Germline CDR1 and CDR2: MRHNA and SNTAGT. The CDR3 covers 16 residues. The time point: before trial treatment. Primers targeting TRAV and TRBV primed first-strand cDNA, covering alpha and beta chains. TCR amplification involved 15 to 25 PCR cycles with a constant-region primer and V-primer adapter. TCRdb redid the calling of the reads with MiXCR, one entry per CDR3 protein. This sample yields 57,000 or so distinct CDR3 sequences, of which under 30% are seen a single time; around 5% belongs to the top ten.

The TCR was taken from a male donor with prostate cancer. The sample consisted of PBMCs, taken before treatment. The rearrangement links TRBV6-4 to TRBJ2-1; 9 bases fit TRBD2. DNA of the CDR3: TGTGCCAGCAGTGCCGCAGCGGGAGGCTCCTACAATGAGCAGTTCTTC. It is translated as CASSAAAGGSYNEQFF.